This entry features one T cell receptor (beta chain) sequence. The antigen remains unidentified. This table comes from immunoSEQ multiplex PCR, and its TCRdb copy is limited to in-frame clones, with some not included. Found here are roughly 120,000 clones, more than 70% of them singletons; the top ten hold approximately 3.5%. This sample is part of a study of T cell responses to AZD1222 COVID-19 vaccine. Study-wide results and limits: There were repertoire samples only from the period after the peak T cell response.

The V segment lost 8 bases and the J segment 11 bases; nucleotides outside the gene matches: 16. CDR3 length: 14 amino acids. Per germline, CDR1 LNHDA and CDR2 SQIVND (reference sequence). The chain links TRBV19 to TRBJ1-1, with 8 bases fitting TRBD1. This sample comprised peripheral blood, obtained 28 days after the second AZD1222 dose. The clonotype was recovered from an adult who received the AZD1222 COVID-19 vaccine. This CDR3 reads CASGREDRVREAFF. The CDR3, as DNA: TGTGCCAGTGGACGGGAGGACAGGGTGAGAGAGGCTTTCTTT.